This TCR beta chain was captured in a study of naive and memory T cell subsets. General study points: Between naive and memory subsets, TCR abundance power law exponents differed. A few larger clonotypes appeared in naive repertoires, especially CD8, possibly memory cells re-expressing CD45RA.

Turning to this clonotype: Its antigen is still unknown.

An equimolar mix of two oligonucleotides served as the beta constant-region primer for TRBC1 and TRBC2. Nested alpha and beta constant-region primers with the SP2 primer drove four PCR rounds on ligated cDNA. Each CDR3 protein is one row after TCRdb ran MiXCR on the UMI-ligation and nested PCR reads. Among 120,000 to 150,000 distinct CDR3 sequences listed, roughly 23% were seen once. In germline, CDR1 is SGHTA, CDR2 FQGNSA. The CDR3 loop spans 16 amino acids. Trimming cost V 5 bases and J 7 bases, with 18 bases left between them. This chain uses TRBV7-2 with TRBJ1-6, with D possibly matching TRBD1 (5 bases). The receptor's source is a human donor in good health. Material: naive CD4+ T cells from blood. CDR3 sequence reads: CASSPGVGVFNSPLHF. The CDR3 DNA reads TGTGCCAGCAGCCCGGGTGTAGGGGTTTTCAATTCACCCCTCCACTTT.